The 16 T cell receptor beta chains in this list originate from one sample, sequenced in a study of blood T cell repertoires in COVID-19. Clones were read by immunoSEQ multiplex PCR, and TCRdb kept only the in-frame ones, dropping some. The sample has some 460,000 clones; 75% to 90% are singletons. The sample was PBMCs or T cells enriched from blood (not recorded which). The receptors shown here come from a woman aged 18 to 35 who had recovered from COVID-19.

V usage is TRBV7-2 and J usage is TRBJ1-2; 9 bases are a match to TRBD1. This CDR3 spans 15 amino acids. V shed 2 bases, J shed 5 bases, and the junction held 6 bases outside the gene matches. The germline V gene encodes CDR1 SGHTA and CDR2 FQGNSA. The CDR3 spells CASSLSGQGWYGYTF. The CDR3 DNA reads as TGTGCCAGCAGCTTATCCGGACAGGGGTGGTATGGCTACACCTTC. Using reference TRBV7-2 and TRBJ1-2 for the parts outside the CDR3, the full variable domain is GAGVSQSPSNKVTEKGKDVELRCDPISGHTALYWYRQSLGQGLEFLIYFQGNSAPDKSGLPSDRFSAERTGGSVSTLTIQRTQQEDSAVYLCASSLSGQGWYGYTFGSGTRLTVV.

This chain joins TRBV19 and TRBJ1-1, with unresolved D. CDR1 is LNHDA, CDR2 SQIVND, per germline (reference sequence). The V end lost 5 bases, the J end lost 7 bases, and 20 bases lay between the germline ends. This CDR3 has 15 amino acids. CDR3 sequence: CASSYTRGGENEAFF. The CDR3 nucleotides read TGTGCCAGTAGTTATACTCGAGGCGGTGAGAATGAAGCTTTCTTT.

The rearrangement links TRBV27 to TRBJ1-2, with 10 bases lining up with TRBD1. The junction had 14 bases not matched to a gene; V was cut back by 4 bases and J by 6 bases. This CDR3 has 17 residues. Germline CDR1 reads MNHEY; CDR2 reads SMNVEV (reference sequence). The CDR3 nucleotides read TGTGCCAGCAGTTCTACCGTCCCGGGGACAGGGGATCATGGCTACACCTTC. The encoded protein is CASSSTVPGTGDHGYTF.

This clone was detected many times. The J gene is TRBJ2-7, the V gene TRBV2; 7 nucleotides match TRBD1. V was clipped by 7 bases and J by 2 bases; unmatched bases: 5. Looked up from germline, CDR1 is SNHLY and CDR2 is FYNNEI. The CDR3 length is 13 residues. As DNA, the CDR3 is TGTGCCAGCACTAGTGACAGGGCCTACGAGCAGTACTTC. Encoded protein: CASTSDRAYEQYF.

This rearrangement joins TRBV28 to TRBJ1-6, with no clear D. Trimming removed 6 bases from V and 6 bases from J, with 9 bases in between. In germline, CDR1 is MDHEN, CDR2 SYDVKM. The CDR3 has 13 amino acids. CDR3 residues: CASRERGNSPLHF. CDR3 nucleotide sequence: TGTGCCAGCAGGGAGAGAGGTAATTCACCCCTCCACTTT.

On this clone itself: The same CDR3 can be traced to other DNA sequences in this sample. This chain uses TRBV27 with TRBJ1-3; maybe TRBD1 (5 bases). Germline CDR1 is MNHEY and CDR2 is SMNVEV (reference sequence). The CDR3 has 14 residues. Trimming removed 2 bases from V and 1 base from J, with 6 bases in between. The CDR3 region is CASSLRGSGNTIYF. Written as DNA, the CDR3 is TGTGCCAGCAGTTTACGGGGGTCTGGAAACACCATATATTTT.

The rearrangement joins TRBV29-1 to TRBJ1-5; the D is unclear. V was shortened by 4 bases and J by 3 bases, with 7 bases between the two germline ends. Germline CDR1 reads SQVTM; CDR2 reads ANQGSEA. This CDR3 is 12 amino acids long. For the CDR3, the DNA is TGCAGCGTTGTGGCTTTCAATCAGCCCCAGCATTTT. Its translation: CSVVAFNQPQHF.

This clone was observed a handful of times. The chain couples TRBV10-3 to TRBJ1-4; no firm D call. V was trimmed by 6 bases and J by 0 bases, leaving 8 bases between them. CDR1 and CDR2 from the germline V gene are ENHRY and SYGVKD. CDR3 length equals 14 residues. The CDR3 DNA sequence: TGTGCCATCAGCCCGGCGGCAACTAATGAAAAACTGTTTTTT. Encoded protein: CAISPAATNEKLFF.

This chain joins TRBV19 and TRBJ2-1; D perhaps matches TRBD2 (5 bases). Trimming removed 9 bases at V and 0 bases at J, with 9 bases between. This CDR3 has 13 residues. Germline V gives CDR1 LNHDA, CDR2 SQIVND (reference sequence). CDR3 sequence: CASGVNSYNEQFF. The CDR3 coding sequence is TGTGCCAGCGGGGTTAACTCCTACAATGAGCAGTTCTTC.

This rearrangement joins TRBV28 to TRBJ2-5, with 7 bases matching TRBD2. Germline V gene data show CDR1 as MDHEN and CDR2 as SYDVKM. The CDR3 consists of 14 residues. Trimming took 5 bases from V and 4 from J; bases not matched to a gene: 7. The CDR3 nucleotides are TGTGCCAGCAGTGAGGGGCTAGCGGCAGAGACCCAGTACTTC. This codes for CASSEGLAAETQYF. Full variable domain (remainder filled in from reference TRBV28 and TRBJ2-5): DVKVTQSSRYLVKRTGEKVFLECVQDMDHENMFWYRQDPGLGLRLIYFSYDVKMKEKGDIPEGYSVSREKKERFSLILESASTNQTSMYLCASSEGLAAETQYFGPGTRLLVL.

The rearrangement uses TRBV5-4 and TRBJ1-4; D not resolved. CDR3 length: 15 residues. The germline V and J ends were trimmed by 5 bases and 0 bases, with 11 bases remaining between them. In germline, CDR1 is SGHNT, CDR2 YYREEE (reference sequence). CDR3 loop: CASSEKVATNEKLFF. In nucleotides, the CDR3 is TGTGCCAGCAGTGAGAAAGTTGCAACTAATGAAAAACTGTTTTTT.

The genes are TRBV9 and TRBJ2-1, with 9 bases matching TRBD2. Germline loops: CDR1 SGDLS, CDR2 YYNGEE. The CDR3 is made up of 14 amino acids. V trimming: 6 bases; J trimming: 7 bases; junction bases outside the gene matches: 8. CDR3 in DNA: TGTGCCAGCACCCCAGGCGGGGGGGCGAATGAGCAGTTCTTC. Protein sequence: CASTPGGGANEQFF.

To note about this clone: Distinct nucleotide sequences in the sample also encode this CDR3. The chain joins TRBV19 to TRBJ1-2; 7 bases fit TRBD1. Germline V gene lookup returns CDR1 LNHDA and CDR2 SQIVND (reference sequence). The CDR3 totals 13 residues. V was pared by 3 bases and J by 4 bases, with 2 bases of the junction left unmatched. CDR3 sequence: CASSIRDSYGYTF. The CDR3 DNA reads as TGTGCCAGTAGTATTCGGGACAGCTATGGCTACACCTTC.

This chain links TRBV27 with TRBJ1-6; D gene unclear. The germline gives CDR1 MNHEY, CDR2 SMNVEV (reference sequence). This CDR3 is 14 amino acids long. With 3 bases removed from V and 6 bases from J, the gap between germline ends came to 9 bases. CDR3 DNA: TGTGCCAGCAGTTTGCTGGCAGTTAATTCACCCCTCCACTTT. This codes for CASSLLAVNSPLHF.

V usage is TRBV11-3 and J usage is TRBJ2-2; possibly TRBD1 for D (5 bases). Germline-derived CDR1 and CDR2 are SGHNT and YENEEA. V gave up 3 bases and J gave up 7 bases, with 6 bases separating them. This CDR3 contains 12 residues. The CDR3 DNA is TGTGCCAGCAGCTTGGACATCGGGGAGCTGTTTTTT. Translation gives CASSLDIGELFF.

This clone is a singleton in its sample. The chain couples TRBV19 to TRBJ1-3, with 7 bases that match TRBD1. The germline CDR1 and CDR2 sequences are LNHDA and SQIVND (reference sequence). V was pared by 9 bases and J by 4 bases, with 12 bases of the junction left unmatched. The CDR3 has 15 amino acids. The CDR3 bases are TGTGCCAGCCGACTCCTTCCGGGACAGGGAAACACCATATATTTT. Its translation: CASRLLPGQGNTIYF. Together with reference TRBV19 and TRBJ1-3, the CDR3 gives the full variable domain: DGGITQSPKYLFRKEGQNVTLSCEQNLNHDAMYWYRQDPGQGLRLIYYSQIVNDFQKGDIAEGYSVSREKKESFPLTVTSAQKNPTAFYLCASRLLPGQGNTIYFGEGSWLTVV.